Reported below is one T cell receptor beta chain. No antigen is known for it. CDR1 and CDR2 from the germline V gene are MDHEN and SYDVKM. V shed 8 bases and J shed 0 bases, with 24 bases lying between them. This CDR3 is 18 amino acids long. The data are from a study of T cells in Graves' hyperthyroidism and ophthalmopathy. Study-wide background: Upon initial diagnosis and before any treatment, peripheral blood was collected. Study-wide points: In the analysis, a 13 V-J model separated ophthalmopathy from stable hyperthyroidism. Blood samples included most of the expanded thyroid clonotypes exceeding 0.001.

RNA transcripts provided the source from which TCR beta CDR3 regions were amplified. First-round RT-PCR of the TCR CDR3 relied on the HTBI primer set. From the multiplex PCR reads, TCRdb called clonotypes with MiXCR, one entry per CDR3 protein. Among around 690,000 distinct CDR3 sequences listed, about 20% were seen once. Ophthalmopathy patients all had a Clinical Activity Score of at least 3, a NOSPECS grade of at least 4 and disease under 3 months old. The gene calls are TRBV28 and TRBJ2-3; no clear D gene. The sample was blood. This clonotype was sampled from a man under 40 with Graves' ophthalmopathy. The CDR3 bases are TGTGCCAGCCAGACCGCAGGCGGTGTCGGCCCTAGCACAGATACGCAGTATTTT. Its protein is CASQTAGGVGPSTDTQYF.